These 22 T cell receptor beta chains share one sample of origin, sequenced in a study of identical twins' blood T cells. TCRdb analysed the 5' RACE reads with MiXCR anew, one entry per CDR3 protein. The sample has 300,000 to 400,000 distinct CDR3 sequences, more than 25% seen once. The sequencing sample was made of PBMCs. Receptors originate from a woman aged 18 to 50 in good health.

This chain uses TRBV9 with TRBJ1-4; D perhaps matches TRBD1 (5 bases). The CDR3 loop spans 17 amino acids. Germline CDR1 and CDR2: SGDLS and YYNGEE. Trimming stripped 4 bases from V and 0 bases from J, with 16 bases between. The CDR3 DNA reads as TGTGCCAGCAGCTCCCCGGGACTTCCTACAACTAATGAAAAACTGTTTTTT. Its translation is CASSSPGLPTTNEKLFF.

This chain joins TRBV6-2 or TRBV6-3 and TRBJ2-5; possibly TRBD1 or TRBD2 for D (5 bases each). With 0 bases removed from V and 2 bases from J, the gap between germline ends came to 13 bases. The CDR3 has 16 amino acids. Germline assignment: CDR1 MNHEY and CDR2 SVGEGT. CDR3 protein: CASSYSRSGPQETQYF. The CDR3 nucleotides read TGTGCCAGCAGTTACTCGAGGTCGGGACCACAAGAGACCCAGTACTTC.

There are a few counts of this clonotype. The V and J genes are TRBV20-1 and TRBJ2-3; 8 bases fit TRBD2. The CDR3 has 16 amino acids. V trimming: 1 base; J trimming: 0 bases; junction bases outside the gene matches: 6. Germline CDR1 DFQATT, CDR2 SNEGSKA (reference sequence). The CDR3 spells CSARARLASSTDTQYF. DNA of the CDR3: TGCAGTGCTAGAGCCCGACTAGCGTCTAGCACAGATACGCAGTATTTT.

The chain recombines TRBV7-8 with TRBJ1-5, with D unresolved. Trimming took 5 bases from V and 3 from J, leaving 14 bases between them. The germline CDR1 and CDR2 sequences are SGHVS and FQNEAQ. The CDR3 contains 15 residues. The CDR3 DNA sequence: TGTGCCAGCAGCCCAGAATCCCTTACCAATCAGCCCCAGCATTTT. Amino acid sequence: CASSPESLTNQPQHF.

This clonotype was observed a few times. V is TRBV5-1 and J is TRBJ2-5, with a possible D match to TRBD1 (6 bases). CDR3 length: 13 amino acids. The germline V and J ends were trimmed by 5 bases and 1 base, with 9 bases remaining between them. The germline CDR1 and CDR2 sequences are SGHRS and YFSETQ. CDR3 protein: CASRQGFQETQYF. The CDR3, as DNA: TGCGCCAGCAGACAGGGTTTCCAAGAGACCCAGTACTTC.

This chain joins TRBV29-1 and TRBJ1-1, with D unresolved. V gave up 4 bases and J gave up 0 bases, with 9 bases separating them. The CDR3 is 13 residues long. Germline V lookup: CDR1 SQVTM, CDR2 ANQGSEA. CDR3 sequence reads: CSVATAVNTEAFF. CDR3 DNA: TGCAGCGTTGCCACAGCGGTGAACACTGAAGCTTTCTTT.

The table lists this clonotype with many counts. The chain links TRBV5-1 to TRBJ2-4; unclear D gene. CDR3 length: 17 residues. V gave up 2 bases and J gave up 0 bases, with 15 bases separating them. Germline V gene sequence: CDR1 SGHRS, CDR2 YFSETQ. In DNA, the CDR3 is TGCGCCAGCAGCTTTGAATCATCGGACGGAGCCAAAAACATTCAGTACTTC. This translates into CASSFESSDGAKNIQYF.

The chain combines TRBV29-1 with TRBJ1-2; D is unclear. The CDR3 is 10 residues long. The germline CDR1 and CDR2 sequences are SQVTM and ANQGSEA. V lost 3 bases to trimming and J lost 7 bases, with 6 bases between them. The CDR3, as DNA: TGCAGCGTTGATACGGCTGGCTACACCTTC. Amino acid sequence: CSVDTAGYTF. The full variable domain, in which reference TRBV29-1 and TRBJ1-2 provide the parts outside the CDR3, is SAVISQKPSRDICQRGTSLTIQCQVDSQVTMMFWYRQQPGQSLTLIATANQGSEATYESGFVIDKFPISRPNLTFSTLTVSNMSPEDSSIYLCSVDTAGYTFGSGTRLTVV.

This chain connects TRBV7-7 to TRBJ2-1, with 8 bases identical to TRBD2. The CDR3 runs to 15 residues. After removal of 0 bases from V and 7 bases from J, the junction contained 5 bases not matched to a gene. Germline CDR1 is SSHAT and CDR2 is FNYEAQ (reference sequence). CDR3 sequence reads: CASSLASGGRNEQFF. The DNA for the CDR3 is TGTGCCAGCAGCTTAGCGTCGGGAGGGAGGAATGAGCAGTTCTTC.

The J gene is TRBJ2-2, the V gene TRBV19, with D perhaps TRBD1 (6 bases). The CDR3 is made up of 14 amino acids. Trimming took 10 bases from V and 4 from J, leaving 16 bases between them. Germline lookup yields CDR1 LNHDA and CDR2 SQIVND (reference sequence). CDR3 DNA sequence: TGTGCCACTACGGGGACAAGAGGCACCGGGGAGCTGTTTTTT. This translates into CATTGTRGTGELFF.

In its sample, this clonotype was seen a few times. The V call is TRBV28, the J call TRBJ2-7; the match to TRBD1 covers 9 bases. From germline, CDR1 is MDHEN and CDR2 SYDVKM. Unmatched junction bases numbered 9, after V lost 7 bases and J lost 5 bases. This CDR3 has 14 residues. Here the CDR3 reads CASNSRDRVHEQYF. The CDR3 bases are TGTGCCAGCAACTCCCGGGACAGGGTACACGAGCAGTACTTC.

Points on this clonotype: Its ends do not fully match the called genes, so a read error is possible. The V and J genes are TRBV6-2 or TRBV6-3 and TRBJ1-1, with a weak D call TRBD1 (6 bases). The CDR3 is made up of 14 amino acids. Germline assignment: CDR1 MNHEY and CDR2 SVGEGT. DNA for the CDR3: TGTGCCAGCATTTACCTGGGACAGAACACTGAAGCTTTCTTT. The encoded protein is CASIYLGQNTEAFF.

This sequence joins TRBV5-1 and TRBJ2-3; D gene unclear. Germline V gene lookup returns CDR1 SGHRS and CDR2 YFSETQ. CDR3 length: 15 residues. V lost 1 base, J lost 1 base, and 10 bases lay in between. Here the CDR3 reads CASSLSPVGTDTQYF. The CDR3 DNA reads TGCGCCAGCAGCTTGTCTCCAGTCGGCACAGATACGCAGTATTTT.

This clonotype was observed a single time. This sequence joins TRBV29-1 and TRBJ1-4, with unresolved D. Germline-derived CDR1 and CDR2 are SQVTM and ANQGSEA. Trimming took 2 bases from V and 5 from J, leaving 9 bases between them. The CDR3 length is 13 residues. CDR3 sequence reads: CSVEYGLNEKLFF. CDR3 DNA sequence: TGCAGCGTTGAATACGGATTGAATGAAAAACTGTTTTTT.

This chain joins TRBV7-2 and TRBJ2-7; D is unclear. This CDR3 spans 15 amino acids. Germline assignment: CDR1 SGHTA and CDR2 FQGNSA. Trimming stripped 4 bases from V and 3 bases from J, with 16 bases between. The CDR3 nucleotides read TGTGCCAGCAGCTCCCACCGGGTCGCCCTCTACGAGCAGTACTTC. The encoded protein is CASSSHRVALYEQYF.

The rearrangement joins TRBV7-2 to TRBJ1-3, with D possibly matching TRBD1 (5 bases). CDR1 is SGHTA, CDR2 FQGNSA, per germline. The V gene lost 5 bases and the J gene lost 2 bases, with 16 bases spanning the gap. The CDR3 has 16 amino acids. The CDR3 DNA is TGTGCCAGCAGCCCCGCCGACAGAGCTACTGGAAACACCATATATTTT. It codes for CASSPADRATGNTIYF.

The chain links TRBV6-5 to TRBJ2-7, with D unclear. Germline lookup yields CDR1 MNHEY and CDR2 SVGAGI. Trimming stripped 2 bases from V and 2 bases from J, with 13 bases between. The CDR3 contains 15 residues. The CDR3 reads CASSYGGSPTYEQYF. CDR3 coding DNA: TGTGCCAGCAGTTACGGCGGATCACCAACCTACGAGCAGTACTTC.

The rearrangement uses TRBV20-1 and TRBJ2-7, with 8 bases lining up with TRBD2. Germline loops: CDR1 DFQATT, CDR2 SNEGSKA (reference sequence). The CDR3 consists of 14 residues. Germline trimming cut 4 bases from V and 2 bases from J; bases unmatched to any gene: 7. CDR3: CSATGGGPTYEQYF. CDR3 DNA sequence: TGCAGTGCTACGGGAGGGGGTCCAACCTACGAGCAGTACTTC.

This sequence joins TRBV12-3 or TRBV12-4 and TRBJ2-7; possible D gene TRBD1, 5 bases. V lost 3 bases to trimming and J lost 2 bases, with 14 bases between them. This CDR3 comprises 15 residues. CDR3 loop: CASSFRQGGTYEQYF. Written as DNA, the CDR3 is TGTGCCAGCAGTTTCCGGCAGGGTGGGACCTACGAGCAGTACTTC.

This clonotype was seen ten or more times. The rearrangement joins TRBV6-6 to TRBJ1-1, with D hard to call. Germline V lookup: CDR1 MNHNY, CDR2 SVGAGI (reference sequence). CDR3 length: 14 amino acids. Trimming left V 2 bases short and J 0 bases short, with 7 bases between. This CDR3 is CASSYDTLNTEAFF. For the CDR3, the DNA is TGTGCCAGCAGTTACGACACCCTGAACACTGAAGCTTTCTTT.

This clonotype was counted only a few times. This chain uses TRBV5-1 with TRBJ1-1; a weak D match, TRBD1 (5 bases). The germline V gene encodes CDR1 SGHRS and CDR2 YFSETQ. The CDR3 runs to 16 residues. Trimming took off 0 bases at V and 0 bases at J, with 12 bases between the two ends. In nucleotides, the CDR3 is TGCGCCAGCAGCTTGGGGGGCGGGACCTTGAACACTGAAGCTTTCTTT. This gives the protein CASSLGGGTLNTEAFF.

The V gene is TRBV9, the J gene TRBJ2-1; D may match TRBD1 or TRBD2 (5 bases each). Per germline, CDR1 SGDLS and CDR2 YYNGEE. The germline V and J ends were trimmed by 3 bases and 4 bases, with 20 bases remaining between them. CDR3 length: 17 residues. CDR3 residues: CASSAVPGTPEYNEQFF. For the CDR3, the DNA is TGTGCCAGCAGCGCTGTCCCCGGGACCCCTGAGTACAATGAGCAGTTCTTC. The whole variable domain, remainder taken from reference TRBV9 and TRBJ2-1, is DSGVTQTPKHLITATGQRVTLRCSPRSGDLSVYWYQQSLDQGLQFLIQYYNGEERAKGNILERFSAQQFPDLHSELNLSSLELGDSALYFCASSAVPGTPEYNEQFFGPGTRLTVL.